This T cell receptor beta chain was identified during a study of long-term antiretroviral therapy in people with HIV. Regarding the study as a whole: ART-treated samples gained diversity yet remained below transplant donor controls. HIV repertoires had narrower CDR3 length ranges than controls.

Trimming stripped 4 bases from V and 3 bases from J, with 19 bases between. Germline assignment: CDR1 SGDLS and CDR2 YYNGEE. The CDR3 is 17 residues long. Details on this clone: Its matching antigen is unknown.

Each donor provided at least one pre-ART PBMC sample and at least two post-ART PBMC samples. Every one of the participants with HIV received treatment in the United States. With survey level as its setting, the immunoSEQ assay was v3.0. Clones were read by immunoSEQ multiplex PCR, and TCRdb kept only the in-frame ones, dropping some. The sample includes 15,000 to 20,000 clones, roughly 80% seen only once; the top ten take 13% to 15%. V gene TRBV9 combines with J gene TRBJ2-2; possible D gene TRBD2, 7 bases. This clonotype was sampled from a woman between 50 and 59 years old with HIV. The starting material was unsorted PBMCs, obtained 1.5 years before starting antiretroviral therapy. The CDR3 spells CASSLVVRGAHTGELFF. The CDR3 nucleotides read TGTGCCAGCAGCTTGGTAGTCCGGGGGGCTCACACCGGGGAGCTGTTTTTT.